The sequence of this TCR beta chain was determined in a study of cytomegalovirus exposure and HLA in healthy donors. General study findings and limits: Reported performance of the classifier showed diagnosis of cytomegalovirus status with high specificity and sensitivity. Among immune exposure information, only CMV serostatus was available.

V was pared by 2 bases and J by 6 bases, with 8 bases between. The CDR3 sequence is 14 residues long. From germline, CDR1 is SGHTA and CDR2 FQGNSA. In regard to this clone: Its antigen remains unidentified.

The PCR ran on 60 Vbeta and 13 Jbeta primers. Authors' processing steps: Later analysis identified tens of millions of unique TCR beta chains, about 11 million shared. Repertoires were generated with immunoSEQ multiplex PCR, while TCRdb's copy carries only in-frame clones and drops some. D and trimming come from the DNA, and the V and J calls and clone size come from that table. The data contain 100,000 to 150,000 clones, 80% of them singletons. The rearrangement joins TRBV7-2 to TRBJ1-6, with D maybe TRBD1 (6 bases). This TCR was sampled from a woman aged 40 to 49 in good health and CMV-seronegative. Sequencing was done on a sample of PBMCs. As DNA, the CDR3 is TGTGCCAGCAGCTTAACAGGGACTAATTCACCCCTCCACTTT. It yields the protein CASSLTGTNSPLHF.